The rows below give T cell receptor beta chains drawn from one sample of a study of OX40 agonist ivuxolimab in advanced cancers. Assay used: immunoSEQ multiplex PCR; TCRdb lists only in-frame clones, some missing. The sample has 23,000 or so clones; about 76% are singletons. This specimen consisted of CD4+ or CD8+ T cells sorted from blood, obtained in a trial of the OX40 agonist ivuxolimab. These receptors originate from an adult with an advanced solid tumor such as melanoma, head and neck, liver or kidney cancer. Each CDR3 is given without its conserved first and last residue.

j_call v_call cdr3_aa
TRBJ2-4 TRBV7-9 ASSLVSGDLAKNIQY
TRBJ2-1 TRBV5-1 ASSSSGDSYNEQF
TRBJ2-5 TRBV13 ASSSPQIGGGSLETQY
TRBJ1-5 TRBV6-5 ASSYSLAGAQH
TRBJ1-2 TRBV28 ASSTQGGRAGYT
TRBJ2-5 TRBV7-9 ASSLGAGYQETQY
TRBJ2-4 TRBV28 AARGTGGLNIQY
TRBJ2-7 TRBV2 ASSEYYEQY
TRBJ2-7 TRBV18 ASSPPGTGAYEQY
TRBJ1-1 TRBV7-6 ASKQGGVTEAF
TRBJ2-7 TRBV6-5 ASRDRGQGAVGQY
TRBJ2-5 TRBV7-2 ASSLARGEANGETQY
TRBJ1-1 TRBV5-1 ASSRGTAPLQNTEAF
TRBJ1-4 TRBV18 ASSPRQGANEKLF
TRBJ2-7 TRBV6-6 ASSYPQGRAYEQY
TRBJ2-3 TRBV5-1 ASSLFTGADTQY
TRBJ1-2 TRBV30 AWSIQRGYT
TRBJ2-1 TRBV30 AWSVTGVGANEQF
TRBJ1-6 TRBV29-1 SAAVQGKSPLH
TRBJ1-5 TRBV27 ASSPLGRLGRNQPQH
TRBJ1-1 TRBV6-5 ASSYGGSQNTEAF
TRBJ1-3 TRBV7-2 ASSQRYTIY
TRBJ2-1 TRBV11-1 ASTGLQTAGNNEQF
TRBJ2-1 TRBV7-2 ASSLATSGRGYNEQF